This TCR beta chain came from a study of T-cell memory formation after mild COVID-19. Overall study results and limits: Cross-reactive memory apparently joined, as some responding clones appeared in pre-infection memory.

TCRdb fed the 5' RACE reads into MiXCR, producing one record per CDR3 protein. The table records about 270,000 distinct CDR3 sequences, roughly 17% of them present only once. Germline CDR1 and CDR2: LGHDT and YNNKEL (reference sequence). This CDR3 has 16 residues. Trimming stripped 5 bases from V and 2 bases from J, with 16 bases between. This clonotype was counted a few times. Its matching antigen is unknown. Sequencing input: PBMCs or a T cell subset sorted from them (not recorded which). The sequence was collected from a man between 18 and 29 years old who had mild COVID-19 (a few samples of this study predate the infection). Cell type and time point are not known. This sequence joins TRBV3-1 and TRBJ1-3; D gene uncertain. The CDR3 DNA reads as TGTGCCAGCAGCGCAGAAATAGGGTTTACTGGAAACACCATATATTTT. This sequence encodes CASSAEIGFTGNTIYF. The variable domain in full, with the rest retrieved from reference TRBV3-1 and TRBJ1-3, is DTAVSQTPKYLVTQMGNDKSIKCEQNLGHDTMYWYKQDSKKFLKIMFSYNNKELIINETVPNRFSPKSPDKAHLNLHINSLELGDSAVYFCASSAEIGFTGNTIYFGEGSWLTVV.